This TCR beta chain stems from a study of preoperative IRX-2 immunotherapy in early breast cancer. CDR1 and CDR2 (germline): SGHNT, YYREEE (reference sequence). CDR3 length: 13 residues. J was trimmed by 5 bases and V by 4 bases; bases with no gene match: 3. The method was immunoSEQ multiplex PCR; TCRdb's version includes in-frame clones alone and lacks a portion of them. This sample has approximately 44,000 clones, with approximately 94% found just once. Treatment meaning: preoperative locoregional IRX-2 cytokine immunotherapy. Samples came from a phase Ib trial of preoperative locoregional IRX-2 cytokine immunotherapy.

The TCR originated in a human donor with breast cancer. The sequences come from tumor tissue, collected after IRX-2 immunotherapy. This chain connects TRBV5-4 to TRBJ1-1, with 9 bases aligning to TRBD1. Written as DNA, the CDR3 is TGTGCCAGCAGCAGGGACAGGGAGACTGAAGCTTTCTTT. Its translation: CASSRDRETEAFF.